What follows is one T cell receptor beta chain and its context. These data are taken from a study of blood T cell repertoires in COVID-19. Across the study: The cDNA or gDNA used as material had been derived from T cells, B-cell-depleted T cells, or PBMCs.

The CDR3 consists of 15 residues. CDR1 is SGHRS, CDR2 YFSETQ, per germline. V shed 1 base and J shed 2 bases, with 11 bases lying between them. Produced via immunoSEQ multiplex PCR; TCRdb's table is partial and in-frame only. The table lists about 70,000 clones, approximately 80% of them singletons. The V call is TRBV5-1, the J call TRBJ2-3; a possible D gene is TRBD1 (5 bases). The sample taken for sequencing was peripheral blood. The sequence was collected from a human donor in a cohort sampled during active COVID-19. The CDR3 sequence: CASSLRGLYTDTQYF. Written as DNA, the CDR3 is TGCGCCAGCAGCTTGAGGGGCCTCTACACAGATACGCAGTATTTT.